This T cell receptor beta chain was found in a study of graft-versus-host responses after intestinal transplantation. The V and J ends lost 3 bases and 6 bases respectively, with 11 bases between them. This CDR3 has 14 residues. From germline, CDR1 is MNHNY and CDR2 SVGAGI (reference sequence). Clones were read by immunoSEQ multiplex PCR, and TCRdb kept only the in-frame ones, dropping some. This sample has 40,000 to 55,000 clones, with 91% found just once. The chain employs TRBV6-6 and TRBJ2-2, with a tentative D call TRBD2 (5 bases). The sequence derives from a human patient who received an intestinal transplant, so some T cells may come from the graft donor. The material sequenced was PBMCs, taken 524 days after transplant. This chain's CDR3 is CASSYRGIAGELFF. DNA for the CDR3: TGTGCCAGCAGTTATAGAGGGATCGCCGGGGAGCTGTTTTTT.